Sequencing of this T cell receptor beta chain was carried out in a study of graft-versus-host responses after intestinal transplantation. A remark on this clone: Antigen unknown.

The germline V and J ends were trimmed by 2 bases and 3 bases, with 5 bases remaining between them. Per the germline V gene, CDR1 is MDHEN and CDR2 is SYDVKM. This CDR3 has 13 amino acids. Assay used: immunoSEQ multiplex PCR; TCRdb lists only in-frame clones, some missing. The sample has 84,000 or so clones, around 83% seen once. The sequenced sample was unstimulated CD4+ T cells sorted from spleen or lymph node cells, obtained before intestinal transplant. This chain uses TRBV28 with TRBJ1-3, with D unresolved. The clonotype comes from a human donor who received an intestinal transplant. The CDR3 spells CASSLNIGNTIYF. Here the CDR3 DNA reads TGTGCCAGCAGTTTAAACATTGGAAACACCATATATTTT.